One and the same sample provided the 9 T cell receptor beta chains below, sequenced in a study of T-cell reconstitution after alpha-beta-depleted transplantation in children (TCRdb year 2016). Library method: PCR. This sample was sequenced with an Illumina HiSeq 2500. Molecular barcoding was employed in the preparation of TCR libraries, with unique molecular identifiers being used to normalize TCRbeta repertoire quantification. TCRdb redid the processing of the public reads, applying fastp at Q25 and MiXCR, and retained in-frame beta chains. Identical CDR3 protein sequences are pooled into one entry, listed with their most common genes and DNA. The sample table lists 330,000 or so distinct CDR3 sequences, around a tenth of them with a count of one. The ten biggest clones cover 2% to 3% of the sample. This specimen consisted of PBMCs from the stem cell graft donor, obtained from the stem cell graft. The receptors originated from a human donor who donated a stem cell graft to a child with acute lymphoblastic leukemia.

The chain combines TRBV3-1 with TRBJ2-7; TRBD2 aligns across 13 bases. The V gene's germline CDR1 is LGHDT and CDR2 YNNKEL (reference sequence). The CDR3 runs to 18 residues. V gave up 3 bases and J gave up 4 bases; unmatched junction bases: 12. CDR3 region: CASSHDLSGLAGAYEQYF. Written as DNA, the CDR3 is TGTGCCAGCAGCCATGATCTTTCCGGACTAGCGGGAGCGTACGAGCAGTACTTC.

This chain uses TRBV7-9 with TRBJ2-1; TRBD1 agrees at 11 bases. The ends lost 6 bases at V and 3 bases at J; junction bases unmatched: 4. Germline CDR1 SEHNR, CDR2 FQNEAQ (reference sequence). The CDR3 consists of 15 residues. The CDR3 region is CASRTGTGGYNEQFF. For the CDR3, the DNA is TGTGCCAGCAGAACCGGGACAGGGGGCTACAATGAGCAGTTCTTC.

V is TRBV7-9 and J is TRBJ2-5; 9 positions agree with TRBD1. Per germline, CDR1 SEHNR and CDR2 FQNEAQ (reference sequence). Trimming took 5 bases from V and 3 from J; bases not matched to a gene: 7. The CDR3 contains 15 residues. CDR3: CASSLFTGGEETQYF. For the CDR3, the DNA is TGTGCCAGCAGCCTCTTTACAGGGGGCGAAGAGACCCAGTACTTC.

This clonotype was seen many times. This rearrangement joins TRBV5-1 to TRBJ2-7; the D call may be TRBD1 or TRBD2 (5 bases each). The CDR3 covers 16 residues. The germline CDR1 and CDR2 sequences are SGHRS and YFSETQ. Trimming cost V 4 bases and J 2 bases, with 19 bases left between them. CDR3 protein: CASSLQPGREPYEQYF. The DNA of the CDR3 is TGCGCCAGCAGCCTCCAACCGGGACGGGAACCCTACGAGCAGTACTTC.

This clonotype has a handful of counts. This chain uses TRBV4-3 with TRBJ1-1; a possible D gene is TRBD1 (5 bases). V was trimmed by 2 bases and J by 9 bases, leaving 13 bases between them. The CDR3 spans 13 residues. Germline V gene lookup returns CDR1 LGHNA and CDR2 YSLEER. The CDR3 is CASSQTGTTQAFF. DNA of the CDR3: TGCGCCAGCAGCCAAACCGGGACGACGCAAGCTTTCTTT.

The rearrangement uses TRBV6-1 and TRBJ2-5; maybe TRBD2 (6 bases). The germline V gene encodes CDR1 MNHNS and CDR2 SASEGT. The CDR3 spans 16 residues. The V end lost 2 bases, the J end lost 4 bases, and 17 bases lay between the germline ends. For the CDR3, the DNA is TGTGCCAGCAGTGAATGGGTAGCGGCCAAGGGAGAGACCCAGTACTTC. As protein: CASSEWVAAKGETQYF.

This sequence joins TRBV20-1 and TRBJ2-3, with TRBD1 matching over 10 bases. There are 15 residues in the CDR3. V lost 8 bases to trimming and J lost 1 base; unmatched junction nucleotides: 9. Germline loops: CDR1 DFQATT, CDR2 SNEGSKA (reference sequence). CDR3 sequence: CSRPGGTGGTDTQYF. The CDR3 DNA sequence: TGCAGTCGACCAGGGGGGACAGGGGGCACAGATACGCAGTATTTT.

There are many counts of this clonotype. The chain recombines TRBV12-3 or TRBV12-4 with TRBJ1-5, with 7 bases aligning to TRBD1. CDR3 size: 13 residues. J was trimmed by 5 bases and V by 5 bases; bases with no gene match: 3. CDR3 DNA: TGTGCCAGCAGTCCAGGGGGGGATCAGCCCCAGCATTTT. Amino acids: CASSPGGDQPQHF.

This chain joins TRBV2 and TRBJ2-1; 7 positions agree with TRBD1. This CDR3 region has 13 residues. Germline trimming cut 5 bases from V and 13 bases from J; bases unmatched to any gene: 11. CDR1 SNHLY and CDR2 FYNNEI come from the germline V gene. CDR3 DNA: TGTGCCAGCAGTAACGAACCCGGGACAGCCCAGTTCTTC. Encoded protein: CASSNEPGTAQFF.